This TCR beta chain is drawn from a study of Ad26.COV2.S vaccination and SARS-CoV-2 variants. Study findings and constraints: The TCR breadth and depth analyses may have produced an underestimate of total T cell responses. Considerable breadth of spike-specific CD8+ and CD4+ T cell responses has reportedly been documented following vaccination.

Only in-frame clones appear in the TCRdb table, and some are missing; sequencing was by immunoSEQ multiplex PCR. Among more than 300,000 clones listed, 88% were seen once. On this clone itself: The target antigen is unknown.

Noted treatment: about 20 received Ad26.COV2.S at low or high dose, single or two shots; roughly five received placebo; per-sample allocation not given. At day 63 after the first vaccine or placebo injection, samples were drawn. CDR3 length equals 12 residues. Germline V gene data show CDR1 as MGHDK and CDR2 as SYGVNS. Trimming took 4 bases from V and 7 from J, leaving 11 bases between them. Sample: peripheral blood, taken in a trial of Ad26.COV2.S vaccine versus placebo. The clonotype was recovered from a person aged 18-60 years who received the Ad26.COV2.S COVID-19 vaccine or a placebo. The chain carries TRBV25-1 and TRBJ2-7; D unresolved. This CDR3 is CASSGEVGEQYF. The CDR3 DNA sequence: TGTGCCAGCAGTGGAGAGGTGGGTGAGCAGTACTTC.